This TCR beta chain originates from a study of technical replicates of blood from several donors. Generated by immunoSEQ multiplex PCR, the TCRdb table keeps only in-frame clones and is missing some. Of around 76,000 clones in the sample, 80% to 95% were seen once. The ends were cut back, 2 bases at V and 2 bases at J, with 10 bases in the middle. Germline V gene lookup returns CDR1 SEHNR and CDR2 FQNEAQ (reference sequence). The CDR3 is made up of 14 amino acids. Input material: T cells isolated from PBMCs. The TCR sequence derives from a human donor in good health. The rearrangement joins TRBV7-9 to TRBJ2-7, with D uncertain. The CDR3 reads CASSLQNSPYEQYF. DNA for the CDR3: TGTGCCAGCAGCTTACAAAACAGCCCCTACGAGCAGTACTTC.